What follows are 6 T cell receptor beta chains derived from one specimen sequenced in a study of T-cell reconstitution after alpha-beta-depleted transplantation in children. Unique molecular identifiers were used in preparing the TCRbeta library. TCRdb processed the PCR reads anew with MiXCR; each CDR3 protein has one entry. In the table there are approximately 640,000 distinct CDR3 sequences, roughly 15% of which are singletons. The specimen comprised PBMCs from the stem cell graft donor, sampled from the stem cell graft. These receptors all stem from a human donor who donated a stem cell graft to a child with acute myeloid leukemia.

With regard to this clonotype: Being one base from a much bigger clone, this may be a read error. The chain is built from TRBV25-1 and TRBJ2-5; no reliable D call. The CDR3 consists of 12 residues. The V end was cut by 1 base, the J end by 5 bases, with 5 bases between. In germline, CDR1 is MGHDK, CDR2 SYGVNS. CDR3 region: CASSELWETQYF. CDR3 bases: TGTGCCAGCAGTGAATTATGGGAGACCCAGTACTTC.

Many counts were recorded for this clonotype. V is TRBV20-1 and J is TRBJ2-6; D may be TRBD1 (5 bases). The CDR3 runs to 15 residues. Germline assignment: CDR1 DFQATT and CDR2 SNEGSKA (reference sequence). V was trimmed by 0 bases and J by 2 bases, leaving 8 bases between them. As DNA, the CDR3 is TGCAGTGCTAGAGAAGGGGCAGCTGGGGCCAACGTCCTGACTTTC. Protein sequence: CSAREGAAGANVLTF.

There are many counts of this clonotype. This rearrangement joins TRBV27 to TRBJ2-1, with no clear D. This CDR3 comprises 11 residues. Germline CDR1 and CDR2: MNHEY and SMNVEV (reference sequence). V was pared by 5 bases and J by 6 bases, with 5 bases between. The CDR3 protein is CASSNANEQFF. The CDR3 DNA follows: TGTGCCAGCAGTAACGCCAATGAGCAGTTCTTC.

This clonotype was seen many times. The rearrangement uses TRBV20-1 and TRBJ2-1; tentatively, D is TRBD2 (7 bases). Germline V gene sequence: CDR1 DFQATT, CDR2 SNEGSKA (reference sequence). There are 16 residues in the CDR3. V lost 1 base to trimming and J lost 1 base, with 14 bases between them. CDR3 in DNA: TGCAGTGCTAGAGGGGGGGGCGTGGGGTCCTACAATGAGCAGTTCTTC. Its protein is CSARGGGVGSYNEQFF.

This clonotype was seen many times. CDR3 region: CSAPIGGRDEQYF. Here the CDR3 DNA reads TGCAGTGCCCCTATAGGGGGCAGGGACGAGCAGTACTTC. The V and J genes are TRBV20-1 and TRBJ2-7; TRBD1 matches 7 bases. This CDR3 spans 13 amino acids. Germline V gene data show CDR1 as DFQATT and CDR2 as SNEGSKA (reference sequence). V lost 6 bases and J lost 5; bases outside the gene matches: 10.

Many counts were recorded for this clonotype. This chain uses TRBV5-1 with TRBJ1-1; D is possibly TRBD1 (6 bases). This CDR3 is built from 16 residues. The ends were cut back, 0 bases at V and 5 bases at J, with 17 bases in the middle. In germline, CDR1 is SGHRS, CDR2 YFSETQ. The CDR3 protein is CASSLAITGSRTEAFF. The DNA for the CDR3 is TGCGCCAGCAGCTTGGCCATCACAGGGTCGAGGACTGAAGCTTTCTTT.